These 25 T cell receptor beta chains came from one sample sequenced in a study of blood T cell repertoires in COVID-19. Data came from immunoSEQ multiplex PCR; TCRdb stores just in-frame clones and leaves some out. The sample consists of about 250,000 clones, about four fifths of them appearing once. Source material: peripheral blood. The receptors derive from a man aged 45-60 years with active or convalescent COVID-19.

The chain carries TRBV12-3 or TRBV12-4 and TRBJ2-1; maybe TRBD2 (6 bases). V shed 5 bases and J shed 7 bases, with 12 bases lying between them. The CDR3 loop spans 13 amino acids. The CDR3 protein is CASSPRDWNEQFF. As DNA, the CDR3 is TGTGCCAGCAGTCCGAGGGACTGGAATGAGCAGTTCTTC.

This chain connects TRBV12-3 or TRBV12-4 to TRBJ2-3; D perhaps matches TRBD2 (5 bases). The CDR3 is 12 residues long. V gave up 6 bases and J gave up 2 bases, with 6 bases separating them. The CDR3 region has the DNA TGTGCCAGCAGGGACTTCACAGATACGCAGTATTTT. It translates to CASRDFTDTQYF.

V and J are TRBV7-6 and TRBJ2-3, with TRBD1 matching over 7 bases. Per the germline V gene, CDR1 is SGHVS and CDR2 is FNYEAQ. The CDR3 has 16 amino acids. J was trimmed by 1 base and V by 1 base; bases with no gene match: 5. CDR3 amino acids: CASSLDPGTGTDTQYF. CDR3 sequence (DNA): TGTGCCAGCAGCTTAGATCCCGGGACAGGCACAGATACGCAGTATTTT.

The chain has TRBV27 and TRBJ1-3, with 9 bases that match TRBD1. V was pared by 4 bases and J by 3 bases, with 4 bases of the junction left unmatched. The CDR3 loop spans 15 amino acids. Germline V gene lookup returns CDR1 MNHEY and CDR2 SMNVEV (reference sequence). The CDR3 reads CASSWDREGGNTIYF. The CDR3 bases are TGTGCCAGCAGTTGGGACAGGGAGGGTGGAAACACCATATATTTT.

The chain carries TRBV7-9 and TRBJ1-5, with TRBD1 matching over 8 bases. The V gene's germline CDR1 is SEHNR and CDR2 FQNEAQ (reference sequence). The CDR3 is 16 residues long. V was pared by 4 bases and J by 3 bases, with 8 bases of the junction left unmatched. The CDR3 DNA follows: TGTGCCAGCAGCTCTCCCGGGACAGGCTTCAATCAGCCCCAGCATTTT. This translates into CASSSPGTGFNQPQHF.

The V call is TRBV7-9, the J call TRBJ1-3; D not resolved. This CDR3 spans 15 amino acids. CDR1 is SEHNR and CDR2 is FQNEAQ in the germline V gene (reference sequence). The ends were cut back, 5 bases at V and 3 bases at J, with 14 bases in the middle. DNA of the CDR3: TGTGCCAGCAGCCCTGAGGGCGCAATTGGAAACACCATATATTTT. As protein: CASSPEGAIGNTIYF.

This chain uses TRBV2 with TRBJ1-1, with 9 bases that match TRBD1. The CDR3 totals 14 residues. J gave up 6 bases and V 2 bases, and 4 bases lay outside the gene matches. From germline, CDR1 is SNHLY and CDR2 FYNNEI. CDR3 DNA: TGTGCCAGCAGTGAAAACAGGGGGCTTGCTGAAGCTTTCTTT. It is translated as CASSENRGLAEAFF.

This clone was seen just once. The V and J genes are TRBV25-1 and TRBJ2-3; 12 bases line up with TRBD2. This CDR3 contains 16 residues. Germline V CDR1 and CDR2: MGHDK, SYGVNS. The V and J ends lost 1 base and 5 bases, in that order; junction bases with no gene match: 4. The CDR3 nucleotides are TGTGCCAGCAGTGAATCGCTAGCGGGGGGGCGAGATACGCAGTATTTT. Translated, it gives CASSESLAGGRDTQYF.

The chain has TRBV5-1 and TRBJ1-4, with a possible D match to TRBD1 (6 bases). V was shortened by 1 base and J by 10 bases, with 23 bases between the two germline ends. The CDR3 is 17 residues long. Germline lookup yields CDR1 SGHRS and CDR2 YFSETQ. DNA for the CDR3: TGCGCCAGCAGCTTGAATCCCGGGAACCTACAAGGGGGAAAACTGTTTTTT. This translates into CASSLNPGNLQGGKLFF.

A single count supports this clone. The chain is built from TRBV4-2 and TRBJ2-2; the D is unclear. The CDR3 is 15 residues long. The V end lost 0 bases, the J end lost 5 bases, and 10 bases lay between the germline ends. Germline CDR1 reads LGHNA; CDR2 reads YNFKEQ. The CDR3 protein is CASSQDGLGTGELFF. CDR3 DNA: TGTGCCAGCAGCCAAGATGGTCTCGGGACCGGGGAGCTGTTTTTT.

CDR3 sequence: CASSYRGLAGVIGTDTQYF. DNA for the CDR3: TGTGCCAGCAGTTACCGCGGACTAGCGGGGGTGATTGGCACAGATACGCAGTATTTT. The rearrangement joins TRBV6-2 or TRBV6-3 to TRBJ2-3; 13 bases align to TRBD2. Unmatched junction bases numbered 9, after V lost 2 bases and J lost 1 base. This CDR3 has 19 residues. Germline values: CDR1 MNHEY, CDR2 SVGEGT.

This clone was seen only a few times. The rearrangement joins TRBV5-4 to TRBJ2-1; 11 bases align to TRBD2. Germline V CDR1 and CDR2: SGHNT, YYREEE (reference sequence). The CDR3 extends over 13 amino acids. V was clipped by 5 bases and J by 6 bases; unmatched bases: 1. CDR3 in amino acids: CASRLAGGNEQFF. In DNA, the CDR3 is TGTGCCAGCAGGCTAGCGGGGGGCAATGAGCAGTTCTTC.

The CDR3 coding sequence is TGTGCCAGCAGTCCCCTCGGAGGTCTTAACGAGCAGTACTTC. This gives the protein CASSPLGGLNEQYF. J is TRBJ2-7 and V is TRBV27; the D gene is possibly TRBD2 (5 bases). V gave up 5 bases and J gave up 5 bases, with 16 bases separating them. The CDR3 runs 14 residues. Germline CDR1 reads MNHEY; CDR2 reads SMNVEV (reference sequence).

This chain connects TRBV15 to TRBJ2-3, with D maybe TRBD2 (5 bases). The germline V gene encodes CDR1 LNHNV and CDR2 YYDKDF (reference sequence). The CDR3 spans 14 residues. V lost 1 base, J lost 5 bases, and 10 bases lay in between. The CDR3 DNA is TGTGCCACCAGCAGAGTAAACAGCGGAGATACGCAGTATTTT. This encodes CATSRVNSGDTQYF.

The rearrangement uses TRBV27 and TRBJ1-5; perhaps TRBD1 as D (5 bases). V was pared by 5 bases and J by 5 bases, with 25 bases between. The CDR3 is 18 amino acids. CDR1 MNHEY and CDR2 SMNVEV come from the germline V gene (reference sequence). The CDR3 loop reads CASSPLAVVIQDHQPQHF. CDR3 in DNA: TGTGCCAGCAGTCCCCTGGCGGTAGTTATACAGGATCATCAGCCCCAGCATTTT.

V and J are TRBV5-4 and TRBJ1-6; 10 bases fit TRBD1. V trimming: 9 bases; J trimming: 8 bases; junction bases outside the gene matches: 11. This CDR3 spans 15 amino acids. Germline CDR1 is SGHNT and CDR2 is YYREEE (reference sequence). The CDR3 DNA reads TGTGCCACTTCCGGGACAGGGGCCACGCATTCACCCCTCCACTTT. Its protein is CATSGTGATHSPLHF.

The gene calls are TRBV6-5 and TRBJ2-7; D ambiguous. Trimming removed 4 bases from V and 2 bases from J, with 18 bases in between. Germline lookup yields CDR1 MNHEY and CDR2 SVGAGI. The CDR3 runs to 16 residues. CDR3 DNA sequence: TGTGCCAGCAGTTTCCGACGGTTCGCGACAACCTACGAGCAGTACTTC. Its translation: CASSFRRFATTYEQYF.

The rearrangement uses TRBV2 and TRBJ2-5; 9 bases fit TRBD2. CDR1 SNHLY and CDR2 FYNNEI come from the germline V gene. J was trimmed by 5 bases and V by 8 bases; bases with no gene match: 12. The length of the CDR3 is 15 residues. CDR3 in DNA: TGTGCCAGCGCGAAGAGCGGGGGGTACGGGGAGACCCAGTACTTC. Protein sequence: CASAKSGGYGETQYF.

The chain has TRBV2 and TRBJ1-2; D gene unclear. Germline V gives CDR1 SNHLY, CDR2 FYNNEI. The CDR3 consists of 15 residues. V was pared by 6 bases and J by 5 bases, with 19 bases between. In DNA form, the CDR3 reads TGTGCCAGCAGGCTGACGATGGAGGAAAGGTATGGCTACACCTTC. This gives the protein CASRLTMEERYGYTF.

This chain links TRBV28 with TRBJ1-1, with D perhaps TRBD1 (5 bases). The CDR3 spans 16 residues. Trimming removed 1 base from V and 11 bases from J, with 23 bases in between. CDR1 MDHEN and CDR2 SYDVKM come from the germline V gene. DNA of the CDR3: TGTGCCAGCAGTTTATTAGGGAGGGGCGGGCAGGATGAGGCTTTCTTT. Translation: CASSLLGRGGQDEAFF.

The count of this clone is one. This chain links TRBV5-4 with TRBJ1-2, with D maybe TRBD1 (6 bases). Trimming removed 4 bases at V and 0 bases at J, with 13 bases between. The CDR3 extends over 15 amino acids. Germline-derived CDR1 and CDR2 are SGHNT and YYREEE (reference sequence). The CDR3 sequence: CASSLGDKSNYGYTF. The DNA of the CDR3 is TGTGCCAGCAGCCTGGGGGACAAATCTAACTATGGCTACACCTTC.

The V gene is TRBV5-5, the J gene TRBJ2-7; a weak D match, TRBD2 (6 bases). V gave up 4 bases and J gave up 7 bases, with 18 bases separating them. The CDR3 is made up of 14 amino acids. Germline lookup yields CDR1 SGHKS and CDR2 YYEKEE (reference sequence). CDR3 sequence (DNA): TGTGCCAGCAGCCACTCCGGGACTGTAGCGGAGCAGTACTTC. Translation: CASSHSGTVAEQYF.

The V gene is TRBV30, the J gene TRBJ2-7, with no clear D. The CDR3 has 13 residues. The germline V and J ends were trimmed by 0 bases and 2 bases, with 8 bases remaining between them. Germline CDR1 and CDR2: GTSNPN and SVGIG (reference sequence). For the CDR3, the DNA is TGTGCCTGGAGTGTAACTTACGCCTACGAGCAGTACTTC. It yields the protein CAWSVTYAYEQYF.

The chain carries TRBV28 and TRBJ1-2; no clear D gene. Germline V gene sequence: CDR1 MDHEN, CDR2 SYDVKM. The CDR3 runs 12 residues. The germline V and J ends were trimmed by 4 bases and 7 bases, with 10 bases remaining between them. CDR3 loop: CASSSNSIGYTF. DNA for the CDR3: TGTGCCAGCAGTTCAAACAGCATTGGCTACACCTTC.

V and J are TRBV6-5 and TRBJ2-3; D is undetermined. V lost 2 bases and J 3 bases, leaving 6 bases between the germline ends. The length of the CDR3 is 13 residues. Per germline, CDR1 MNHEY and CDR2 SVGAGI. As DNA, the CDR3 is TGTGCCAGCAGTTACCAACAGACAGATACGCAGTATTTT. The encoded protein is CASSYQQTDTQYF.